The entry that follows covers one T cell receptor (beta chain) sequence. Its specificity is not known. The sample belongs to a study of siplizumab effects on memory and regulatory T cells. General study results and limits: The average Treg-derived proportion among mappable alloreactive CD4+ clones was less than 80% with siplizumab versus about 28% in controls. Naive-or-memory phenotypes were unassignable for roughly 80-95% of proliferating CD4+ or CD8+ clones.

Profiling relied on immunoSEQ multiplex PCR, and the TCRdb table lists in-frame clones only, not all of them. Seen here are about 100,000 clones, 85% to 95% observed once, and the top ten hold about 1.2%. Germline assignment: CDR1 SEHNR and CDR2 FQNEAQ (reference sequence). This CDR3 spans 16 amino acids. Trimming left V 2 bases short and J 1 base short, with 14 bases between. The TCR comes from a human donor in good health. The chain uses TRBV7-9 and TRBJ1-2, with D maybe TRBD1 (6 bases). Sequenced material: non-Treg CD4+ T cells sorted from blood. CDR3 residues: CASSLFGQTNNYGYTF. CDR3 in DNA: TGTGCCAGCAGCTTATTTGGACAGACTAATAACTATGGCTACACCTTC.